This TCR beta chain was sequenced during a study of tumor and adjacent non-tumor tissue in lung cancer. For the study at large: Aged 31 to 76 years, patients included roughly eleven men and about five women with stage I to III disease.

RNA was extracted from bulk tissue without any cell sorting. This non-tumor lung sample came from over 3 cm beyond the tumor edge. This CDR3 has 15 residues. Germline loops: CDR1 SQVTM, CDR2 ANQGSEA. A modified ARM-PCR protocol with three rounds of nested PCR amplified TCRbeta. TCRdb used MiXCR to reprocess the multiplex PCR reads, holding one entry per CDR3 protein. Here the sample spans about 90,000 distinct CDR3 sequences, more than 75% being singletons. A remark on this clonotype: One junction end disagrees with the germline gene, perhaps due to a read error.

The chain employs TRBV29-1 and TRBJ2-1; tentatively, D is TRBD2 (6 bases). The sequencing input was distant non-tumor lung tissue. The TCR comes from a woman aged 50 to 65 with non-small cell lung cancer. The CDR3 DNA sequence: TGCAGCGTTGAACAGTCCGGGAGATCCTACAATGAACAGTTCTTC. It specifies CSVEQSGRSYNEQFF.